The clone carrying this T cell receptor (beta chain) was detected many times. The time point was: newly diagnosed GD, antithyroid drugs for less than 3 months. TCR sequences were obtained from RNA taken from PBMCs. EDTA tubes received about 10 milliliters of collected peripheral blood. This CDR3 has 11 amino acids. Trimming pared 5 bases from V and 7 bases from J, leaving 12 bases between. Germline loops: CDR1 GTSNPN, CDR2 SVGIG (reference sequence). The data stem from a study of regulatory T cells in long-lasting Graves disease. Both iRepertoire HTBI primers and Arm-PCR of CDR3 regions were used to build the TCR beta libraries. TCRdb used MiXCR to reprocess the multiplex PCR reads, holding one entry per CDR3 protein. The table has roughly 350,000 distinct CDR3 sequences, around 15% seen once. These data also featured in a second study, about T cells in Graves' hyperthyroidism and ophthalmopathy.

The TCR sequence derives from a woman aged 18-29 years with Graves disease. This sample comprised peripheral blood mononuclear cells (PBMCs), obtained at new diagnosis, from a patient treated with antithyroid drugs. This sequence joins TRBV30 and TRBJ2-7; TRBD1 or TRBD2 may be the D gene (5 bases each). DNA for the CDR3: TGTGCCTGGGGTTTGGGGGAGGAGCAGTACTTC. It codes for CAWGLGEEQYF.